Shown below are 28 T cell receptor beta chains from a single sample sequenced in a study of blood T cell repertoires in COVID-19. The assay was immunoSEQ multiplex PCR, and TCRdb's table has in-frame clones only and misses some. The sample lists approximately 230,000 clones, roughly 80% occurring once. The sample taken for sequencing was peripheral blood. The receptors derive from a man aged 25-40 years with active or convalescent COVID-19.

The CDR3 is CASSQRQGLGEKLFF. The CDR3 bases are TGTGCCAGCAGCCAAAGACAGGGTTTAGGCGAAAAACTGTTTTTT. V gene TRBV14 combines with J gene TRBJ1-4; 7 bases line up with TRBD1. Germline CDR1 reads SGHDN; CDR2 reads FVKESK. The CDR3 loop spans 15 amino acids. With 2 bases clipped from V and 8 bases from J, the junction kept 8 bases outside the gene matches.

The chain recombines TRBV7-2 with TRBJ2-3; TRBD2 might be the D (7 bases). CDR1 is SGHTA and CDR2 is FQGNSA in the germline V gene. Trimming took off 4 bases at V and 6 bases at J, with 14 bases between the two ends. This CDR3 comprises 14 residues. CDR3 DNA sequence: TGTGCCAGCAGCTCCGCGGGGGCTCCGGATACGCAGTATTTT. Its translation: CASSSAGAPDTQYF.

The chain recombines TRBV19 with TRBJ1-5; 8 positions match TRBD1. This CDR3 is 15 amino acids long. Per the germline V gene, CDR1 is LNHDA and CDR2 is SQIVND (reference sequence). With 3 bases clipped from V and 4 bases from J, the junction kept 5 bases outside the gene matches. The CDR3 region has the DNA TGTGCCAGTAGTATTGGCCAGGGGGCAAATCAGCCCCAGCATTTT. Protein product: CASSIGQGANQPQHF. The entire variable domain, with the rest obtained from reference TRBV19 and TRBJ1-5, is as follows: DGGITQSPKYLFRKEGQNVTLSCEQNLNHDAMYWYRQDPGQGLRLIYYSQIVNDFQKGDIAEGYSVSREKKESFPLTVTSAQKNPTAFYLCASSIGQGANQPQHFGDGTRLSIL.

The CDR3 nucleotides read TGTGCCAGCAGCCCGGGTCTAGAGGGGGATGAGCAGTTCTTC. The encoded protein is CASSPGLEGDEQFF. The V and J genes are TRBV9 and TRBJ2-1, with D possibly matching TRBD1 (6 bases). The CDR3 covers 14 residues. Trimming removed 4 bases from V and 8 bases from J, with 16 bases in between. CDR1 is SGDLS, CDR2 YYNGEE, per germline.

The chain joins TRBV7-8 to TRBJ2-5, with D maybe TRBD2 (5 bases). Germline assignment: CDR1 SGHVS and CDR2 FQNEAQ. Trimming took off 1 base at V and 9 bases at J, with 18 bases between the two ends. This CDR3 is 15 amino acids long. CDR3 coding DNA: TGTGCCAGCAGCTTAGAGGGAGCGGACTCCCGAGCCCAGTACTTC. Protein product: CASSLEGADSRAQYF. The full variable domain, completed using reference TRBV7-8 and TRBJ2-5, is GAGVSQSPRYKVAKRGQDVALRCDPISGHVSLFWYQQALGQGPEFLTYFQNEAQLDKSGLPSDRFFAERPEGSVSTLKIQRTQQEDSAVYLCASSLEGADSRAQYFGPGTRLLVL.

The rearrangement uses TRBV2 and TRBJ1-5; no clear D gene. Germline CDR1 and CDR2: SNHLY and FYNNEI. This CDR3 has 15 amino acids. Trimming pared 7 bases from V and 2 bases from J, leaving 15 bases between. CDR3 sequence (DNA): TGTGCCAGCAAAGCACAGCCTGAACGCAATCAGCCCCAGCATTTT. This encodes CASKAQPERNQPQHF. The complete variable domain, with remaining parts taken from reference TRBV2 and TRBJ1-5, reads EPEVTQTPSHQVTQMGQEVILRCVPISNHLYFYWYRQILGQKVEFLVSFYNNEISEKSEIFDDQFSVERPDGSNFTLKIRSTKLEDSAMYFCASKAQPERNQPQHFGDGTRLSIL.

The chain links TRBV6-2 or TRBV6-3 to TRBJ1-5; D possibly corresponds to TRBD1 (5 bases). Between the trimmed V and J ends, which lost 7 bases and 0 bases, there was a span of 13 bases. Germline V lookup: CDR1 MNHEY, CDR2 SVGEGT. This CDR3 contains 15 residues. The CDR3 DNA follows: TGTGCCAGCACCCCGGGGGGTAATAGCAATCAGCCCCAGCATTTT. Translating gives CASTPGGNSNQPQHF.

In regard to this clone: This sample also contains other DNA sequences that code for the same CDR3. V and J are TRBV6-1 and TRBJ2-7; 8 bases fit TRBD2. Trimming removed 2 bases from V and 0 bases from J; junction bases left unmatched: 3. Germline V lookup: CDR1 MNHNS, CDR2 SASEGT. The CDR3 consists of 15 residues. The CDR3, as DNA: TGTGCCAGCAGTGAAAGAACTAGCGGCTCCTACGAGCAGTACTTC. Translation gives CASSERTSGSYEQYF.

The rearrangement links TRBV6-2 or TRBV6-3 to TRBJ1-3, with D possibly matching TRBD1 (5 bases). Germline V gives CDR1 MNHEY, CDR2 SVGEGT. The ends were cut back, 5 bases at V and 0 bases at J, with 11 bases in the middle. CDR3 size: 15 residues. The CDR3 loop is CASSRLGGSGNTIYF. The CDR3 DNA is TGTGCCAGCAGTCGGCTGGGGGGCTCTGGAAACACCATATATTTT.

The chain carries TRBV30 and TRBJ1-1, with TRBD1 as a possible D gene (5 bases). CDR1 and CDR2 from the germline V gene are GTSNPN and SVGIG (reference sequence). V was shortened by 7 bases and J by 5 bases, with 8 bases between the two germline ends. The CDR3 is 10 residues long. The CDR3 DNA follows: TGTGCCTCCGGGGGAACTGAAGCTTTCTTT. Residues: CASGGTEAFF. Full variable domain (remainder filled in from reference TRBV30 and TRBJ1-1): SQTIHQWPATLVQPVGSPLSLECTVEGTSNPNLYWYRQAAGRGLQLLFYSVGIGQISSEVPQNLSASRPQDRQFILSSKKLLLSDSGFYLCASGGTEAFFGQGTRLTVV.

This chain joins TRBV20-1 and TRBJ1-2; D possibly corresponds to TRBD1 (5 bases). Between the trimmed V and J ends, which lost 3 bases and 1 base, there was a span of 12 bases. This CDR3 region has 14 residues. Germline assignment: CDR1 DFQATT and CDR2 SNEGSKA (reference sequence). This chain's CDR3 is CSASGGRGNYGYTF. The CDR3 DNA reads as TGCAGTGCTAGTGGGGGTCGGGGTAACTATGGCTACACCTTC.

The rearrangement links TRBV6-5 to TRBJ2-7; 8 bases are shared with TRBD1. This CDR3 is 16 amino acids long. Germline assignment: CDR1 MNHEY and CDR2 SVGAGI. The J segment lost 0 bases and the V segment lost 4 bases, leaving 8 bases of the junction unmatched. Here the CDR3 reads CASSSGTGFSSYEQYF. Here the CDR3 DNA reads TGTGCCAGCAGTTCCGGGACAGGCTTCAGCTCCTACGAGCAGTACTTC.

Concerning this clone itself: An end of the junction differs from the germline gene, which may be a read error. This chain joins TRBV27 and TRBJ1-1; D might be TRBD1 (6 bases). The CDR3 runs 15 residues. Germline V gives CDR1 MNHEY, CDR2 SMNVEV (reference sequence). DNA for the CDR3: TGTGCCAGCAGTTGTGGGGGGGCTTGGCGGCTGAAGGGCCTCTTT. Protein product: CASSCGGAWRLKGLF.

The chain links TRBV10-2 to TRBJ1-1; D uncertain. Trimming cost V 4 bases and J 6 bases, with 6 bases left between them. The CDR3 loop spans 11 amino acids. Germline assignment: CDR1 WSHSY and CDR2 SAAADI. CDR3 sequence: CASSGAAEAFF. CDR3 bases: TGCGCCAGCAGTGGTGCAGCTGAAGCTTTCTTT.

The gene calls are TRBV28 and TRBJ2-7; unclear D gene. Trimming shortened V by 4 bases and J by 4 bases, and 14 bases separated the two germline ends. Germline V lookup: CDR1 MDHEN, CDR2 SYDVKM. The CDR3 has 14 residues. The CDR3 sequence is CASSSPPSRYEQYF. The CDR3 nucleotides read TGTGCCAGCAGTTCCCCCCCCTCTCGGTACGAGCAGTACTTC.

The rearrangement joins TRBV6-6 to TRBJ2-3; 7 nucleotides match TRBD1. CDR3 length: 15 residues. Germline CDR1 and CDR2: MNHNY and SVGAGI (reference sequence). Germline trimming cut 0 bases from V and 3 bases from J; bases unmatched to any gene: 3. Here the CDR3 reads CASSYSGQQTDTQYF. The DNA of the CDR3 is TGTGCCAGCAGTTACTCGGGACAGCAGACAGATACGCAGTATTTT.

This chain joins TRBV6-2 or TRBV6-3 and TRBJ1-2; D is perhaps TRBD1 (5 bases). Germline CDR1 is MNHEY and CDR2 is SVGEGT. V lost 2 bases and J lost 4, with 17 bases in between. The CDR3 covers 16 residues. The CDR3 is CASSYPQGGRSYGYTF. In DNA, the CDR3 is TGTGCCAGCAGTTACCCCCAGGGAGGTAGGAGCTATGGCTACACCTTC.

The chain joins TRBV2 to TRBJ2-3; a possible D gene is TRBD1 (6 bases). CDR3 size: 13 residues. V was cut by 9 bases and J by 2 bases, with 12 bases left in between. The germline CDR1 and CDR2 sequences are SNHLY and FYNNEI. CDR3 sequence (DNA): TGTGCCAGGCAGGGGTCCATCACAGATACGCAGTATTTT. Its translation: CARQGSITDTQYF. Full variable domain (rest looked up from reference TRBV2 and TRBJ2-3): EPEVTQTPSHQVTQMGQEVILRCVPISNHLYFYWYRQILGQKVEFLVSFYNNEISEKSEIFDDQFSVERPDGSNFTLKIRSTKLEDSAMYFCARQGSITDTQYFGPGTRLTVL.

CDR3 sequence (DNA): TGTGCCAGCAGCCAAAAGTCCAGATACGACAGGAACACCGGGGAGCTGTTTTTT. Its protein product is CASSQKSRYDRNTGELFF. The chain is built from TRBV3-1 (or the pseudogene TRBV3-2) and TRBJ2-2, with D possibly matching TRBD1 (5 bases). The CDR3 consists of 18 residues. V gave up 2 bases and J gave up 1 base, with 17 bases separating them. Looked up from germline, CDR1 is LGHDT and CDR2 is YNNKEL (reference sequence).

The chain links TRBV29-1 to TRBJ2-1; the D is unclear. Germline V gives CDR1 SQVTM, CDR2 ANQGSEA. The CDR3 has 14 amino acids. V was trimmed by 1 base and J by 5 bases, leaving 12 bases between them. CDR3 nucleotides: TGCAGCGTTGAAGGCGCTCCACAGCACAATGAGCAGTTCTTC. Protein product: CSVEGAPQHNEQFF.

V is TRBV2 and J is TRBJ2-2; 12 bases fit TRBD2. V was clipped by 4 bases and J by 6 bases; unmatched bases: 3. Germline V gives CDR1 SNHLY, CDR2 FYNNEI. The CDR3 loop spans 15 amino acids. The CDR3 DNA reads TGTGCCAGCAGTGCACTAGCGGGGGGTGCCGGGGAGCTGTTTTTT. Protein: CASSALAGGAGELFF. Full variable domain (remainder filled in from reference TRBV2 and TRBJ2-2): EPEVTQTPSHQVTQMGQEVILRCVPISNHLYFYWYRQILGQKVEFLVSFYNNEISEKSEIFDDQFSVERPDGSNFTLKIRSTKLEDSAMYFCASSALAGGAGELFFGEGSRLTVL.

The chain has TRBV19 and TRBJ2-1; 9 bases agree with TRBD1. V gave up 1 base and J gave up 3 bases; unmatched junction bases: 4. Germline-derived CDR1 and CDR2 are LNHDA and SQIVND (reference sequence). This CDR3 region has 16 residues. DNA for the CDR3: TGTGCCAGTAGTATAGGGGGACAGGGCATCTACAATGAGCAGTTCTTC. It yields the protein CASSIGGQGIYNEQFF.

The chain combines TRBV7-2 with TRBJ2-3, with a tentative D call TRBD2 (5 bases). The CDR3 contains 15 residues. The V gene lost 5 bases and the J gene lost 0 bases, with 12 bases spanning the gap. CDR1 and CDR2 (germline): SGHTA, FQGNSA. This CDR3 reads CASSLRRVSTDTQYF. For the CDR3, the DNA is TGTGCCAGCAGCCTTAGGCGGGTTAGCACAGATACGCAGTATTTT. The full variable domain, its missing parts supplied by reference TRBV7-2 and TRBJ2-3, is GAGVSQSPSNKVTEKGKDVELRCDPISGHTALYWYRQSLGQGLEFLIYFQGNSAPDKSGLPSDRFSAERTGGSVSTLTIQRTQQEDSAVYLCASSLRRVSTDTQYFGPGTRLTVL.

The genes are TRBV7-9 and TRBJ2-1; the D is unclear. Germline-derived CDR1 and CDR2 are SEHNR and FQNEAQ (reference sequence). Trimming pared 3 bases from V and 8 bases from J, leaving 5 bases between. This CDR3 comprises 11 residues. CDR3 region: CASSFLDEQFF. The CDR3, as DNA: TGTGCCAGCAGCTTCCTAGATGAGCAGTTCTTC.

The V gene is TRBV6-2 or TRBV6-3, the J gene TRBJ2-2, with D perhaps matching TRBD2 (6 bases). This CDR3 contains 17 residues. Trimming took 1 base from V and 6 from J, leaving 18 bases between them. Germline CDR1 MNHEY, CDR2 SVGEGT. The CDR3 reads CASSYWSPGTQSGELFF. The CDR3 DNA sequence: TGTGCCAGCAGTTACTGGAGCCCCGGGACTCAATCCGGGGAGCTGTTTTTT.

This clone was seen a handful of times. This sequence joins TRBV28 and TRBJ1-4, with D possibly matching TRBD1 (5 bases). The germline gives CDR1 MDHEN, CDR2 SYDVKM. The CDR3 has 15 residues. The germline V and J ends were trimmed by 2 bases and 7 bases, with 14 bases remaining between them. The CDR3 protein is CASSLVTPGGEKLFF. DNA for the CDR3: TGTGCCAGCAGTTTAGTCACCCCGGGGGGTGAAAAACTGTTTTTT.

This clone was seen a single time. V and J are TRBV29-1 and TRBJ1-4, with a weak D call TRBD1 (5 bases). Germline CDR1 reads SQVTM; CDR2 reads ANQGSEA. The CDR3 is made up of 14 amino acids. The V end lost 2 bases, the J end lost 8 bases, and 15 bases lay between the germline ends. This CDR3 is CSVERMGGGEKLFF. CDR3 bases: TGCAGCGTTGAAAGAATGGGGGGTGGGGAAAAACTGTTTTTT.

V and J are TRBV28 and TRBJ2-4, with TRBD2 matching over 10 bases. Trimming took 2 bases from V and 6 from J; bases not matched to a gene: 7. CDR3 length: 16 amino acids. Per the germline V gene, CDR1 is MDHEN and CDR2 is SYDVKM. The CDR3 region is CASSLRAGGSVNIQYF. DNA for the CDR3: TGTGCCAGCAGTTTAAGAGCGGGAGGGTCTGTAAACATTCAGTACTTC.